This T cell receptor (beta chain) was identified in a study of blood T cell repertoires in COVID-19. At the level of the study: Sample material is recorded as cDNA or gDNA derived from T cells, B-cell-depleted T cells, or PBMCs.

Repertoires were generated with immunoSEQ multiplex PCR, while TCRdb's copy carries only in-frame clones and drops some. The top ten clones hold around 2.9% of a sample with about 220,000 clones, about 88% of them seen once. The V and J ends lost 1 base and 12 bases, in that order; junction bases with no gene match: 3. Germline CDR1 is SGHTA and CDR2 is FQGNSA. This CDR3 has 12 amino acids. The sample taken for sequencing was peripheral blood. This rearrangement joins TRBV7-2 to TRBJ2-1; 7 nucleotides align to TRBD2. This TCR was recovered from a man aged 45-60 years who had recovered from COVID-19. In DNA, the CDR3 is TGTGCCAGCAGCTTAGGGTCTAGCGGGCAGTTCTTC. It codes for CASSLGSSGQFF.